The clone carrying this TCR beta chain was recorded only once. Its specificity is not known. This entry belongs to a study of early stage breast cancer tumors. Study-wide results and caveats: Tumors had roughly 2.5-fold higher T cell density and higher clonality than adjacent normal breast tissue.

Blood replicates held 0.5 ug DNA, tumor or normal breast roughly 1.5 ug, two each. Produced via immunoSEQ multiplex PCR; TCRdb's table is partial and in-frame only. The profile shows tens of thousands of clones, about three fifths of them singletons. This CDR3 has 15 residues. CDR1 SGHRS and CDR2 YFSETQ come from the germline V gene. V gave up 4 bases and J gave up 3 bases, with 17 bases separating them. The rearrangement uses TRBV5-1 and TRBJ2-7, with D possibly being TRBD2 (7 bases). The specimen was breast tumor tissue. This TCR derives from a person between 50 and 60 years old with breast cancer. DNA for the CDR3: TGCGCCAGCAGCCTGGAGGCGGGGGCAGTCTACGAGCAGTACTTC. It is translated as CASSLEAGAVYEQYF.